This T cell receptor (beta chain) was identified during a study of tumor-infiltrating lymphocytes in primary liver carcinoma. Study-level background: Aged between 30 and 69 years, the patients were men and women. The neoplasms were of stage T1-T3 N0M0, with dimensions of roughly 4 to 11 cm across.

Using a constant-region primer together with ProtoScript II reverse transcriptase, TCR beta cDNA was made from about 490 ng of total RNA. The TCR beta library was amplified through three nested multiplex PCR rounds in a modified ARM-PCR procedure. TRBV1-TRBV30 forward primers paired with a C-beta reverse primer were used in the first two PCR rounds, which ran roughly 10 cycles each. TCRdb ran MiXCR on the multiplex PCR reads and lists one entry per CDR3 protein. The sample holds approximately 53,000 distinct CDR3 sequences, approximately 80% seen once. In germline, CDR1 is SQVTM, CDR2 ANQGSEA. Trimming shortened V by 6 bases and J by 2 bases, and 7 bases separated the two germline ends. This CDR3 has 11 residues. Scientists recovered RNA and DNA together from approximately 20-30 mg of unsorted bulk tissue. Remarks on this clonotype: Antigen: not known.

Study outcomes and limitations: Tumor-adjacent and tumor-blood pairs shared less of their repertoires than tumor region pairs shared.

The sequencing input was liver tumor tissue from sampling region 5. As for subset: tumor region T5, tumor centre. The source is a man in his forties with primary liver carcinoma and hepatitis B virus infection. V is TRBV29-1 and J is TRBJ1-1; D is unresolved. The CDR3 DNA sequence: TGCAGCGTCCGCGATAACACTGAAGCTTTCTTT. Protein product: CSVRDNTEAFF. The full variable domain, in which reference TRBV29-1 and TRBJ1-1 provide the parts outside the CDR3, is SAVISQKPSRDICQRGTSLTIQCQVDSQVTMMFWYRQQPGQSLTLIATANQGSEATYESGFVIDKFPISRPNLTFSTLTVSNMSPEDSSIYLCSVRDNTEAFFGQGTRLTVV.